What follows are 23 T cell receptor beta chains derived from one specimen sequenced in a study of cytomegalovirus exposure and HLA in healthy donors. Sequencing used immunoSEQ multiplex PCR; TCRdb keeps in-frame clones, though not all of them. The profile shows 65,000 to 75,000 clones, 96% of them singletons. The sequencing input was PBMCs. These receptors all stem from a woman between 18 and 29 years old in good health and CMV-seropositive.

J is TRBJ2-1 and V is TRBV7-9; D gene unclear. CDR1 SEHNR and CDR2 FQNEAQ come from the germline V gene (reference sequence). There are 16 residues in the CDR3. V was trimmed by 7 bases and J by 5 bases, leaving 21 bases between them. The CDR3 protein is CASTFTAGVKDNEQFF. The CDR3 region has the DNA TGTGCCAGCACCTTTACGGCTGGAGTTAAGGACAATGAGCAGTTCTTC. The full variable domain, rest sourced from reference TRBV7-9 and TRBJ2-1, is DTGVSQNPRHKITKRGQNVTFRCDPISEHNRLYWYRQTLGQGPEFLTYFQNEAQLEKSRLLSDRFSAERPKGSFSTLEIQRTEQGDSAMYLCASTFTAGVKDNEQFFGPGTRLTVL.

The chain uses TRBV28 and TRBJ1-5; a possible D gene is TRBD1 (6 bases). Germline CDR1 reads MDHEN; CDR2 reads SYDVKM. This CDR3 has 14 residues. Trimming took 5 bases from V and 2 from J, leaving 10 bases between them. CDR3: CASSRGGGNQPQHF. CDR3 DNA: TGTGCCAGCAGTCGAGGGGGTGGCAATCAGCCCCAGCATTTT.

V usage is TRBV15 and J usage is TRBJ2-5, with 9 bases that match TRBD2. The CDR3 has 20 amino acids. Germline V gives CDR1 LNHNV, CDR2 YYDKDF (reference sequence). With V trimmed by 2 bases and J by 3 bases, 19 bases remained unmatched. The CDR3 region has the DNA TGTGCCACCAGCAGAACAATCGCGCGCGGGTCTAGCGGGAAAGAAGAGACCCAGTACTTC. It yields the protein CATSRTIARGSSGKEETQYF.

This clone was detected once. The rearrangement uses TRBV5-4 and TRBJ2-5; 10 nucleotides line up with TRBD1. The CDR3 contains 16 residues. Germline V gene data show CDR1 as SGHNT and CDR2 as YYREEE (reference sequence). V shed 4 bases, J shed 2 bases, and the junction held 8 bases outside the gene matches. The CDR3 here is CASSPYGQGGQETQYF. CDR3 sequence (DNA): TGTGCCAGCAGCCCTTACGGACAGGGGGGTCAAGAGACCCAGTACTTC.

CDR3 sequence: CSAPTGETQYF. Here the CDR3 DNA reads TGCAGTGCCCCGACGGGAGAGACCCAGTACTTC. The chain uses TRBV20-1 and TRBJ2-5; no firm D call. CDR3 length: 11 amino acids. The V end was cut by 6 bases, the J end by 4 bases, with 9 bases between. CDR1 is DFQATT and CDR2 is SNEGSKA in the germline V gene (reference sequence).

The gene calls are TRBV9 and TRBJ2-1; D possibly corresponds to TRBD1 (6 bases). With 5 bases removed from V and 0 bases from J, the gap between germline ends came to 21 bases. The V gene's germline CDR1 is SGDLS and CDR2 YYNGEE. The CDR3 length is 18 residues. CDR3 nucleotide sequence: TGTGCCAGCAGTCTAAACCACAGGGAGTTAAGCTCCTACAATGAGCAGTTCTTC. It is translated as CASSLNHRELSSYNEQFF.

V is TRBV30 and J is TRBJ2-1; 8 bases are shared with TRBD2. CDR3 length: 15 residues. V gave up 2 bases and J gave up 3 bases; unmatched junction bases: 6. Germline V gene data show CDR1 as GTSNPN and CDR2 as SVGIG (reference sequence). CDR3 nucleotide sequence: TGTGCCTGGAGTACCGGGACTAGGATCTACAATGAGCAGTTCTTC. Protein sequence: CAWSTGTRIYNEQFF. The full variable domain, in which reference TRBV30 and TRBJ2-1 provide the parts outside the CDR3, is SQTIHQWPATLVQPVGSPLSLECTVEGTSNPNLYWYRQAAGRGLQLLFYSVGIGQISSEVPQNLSASRPQDRQFILSSKKLLLSDSGFYLCAWSTGTRIYNEQFFGPGTRLTVL.

The chain recombines TRBV29-1 with TRBJ2-3; 9 bases are shared with TRBD2. The length of the CDR3 is 16 residues. J gave up 1 base and V 1 base, and 6 bases lay outside the gene matches. Germline loops: CDR1 SQVTM, CDR2 ANQGSEA. The CDR3 sequence: CSVEAPREGRTDTQYF. The CDR3 nucleotides read TGCAGCGTTGAAGCCCCGCGGGAGGGCCGCACAGATACGCAGTATTTT.

The gene calls are TRBV5-4 and TRBJ2-7; D call uncertain. The V gene's germline CDR1 is SGHNT and CDR2 YYREEE (reference sequence). Trimming took off 2 bases at V and 0 bases at J, with 6 bases between the two ends. The CDR3 spans 13 residues. CDR3 in amino acids: CASSFKSSYEQYF. CDR3 DNA: TGTGCCAGCAGCTTTAAGAGCTCCTACGAGCAGTACTTC.

The V and J genes are TRBV7-9 and TRBJ2-1; TRBD2 aligns across 7 bases. The CDR3 has 14 residues. The ends lost 3 bases at V and 8 bases at J; junction bases unmatched: 7. Germline V gene sequence: CDR1 SEHNR, CDR2 FQNEAQ (reference sequence). The CDR3 DNA is TGTGCCAGCAGCTTTGCGGGAGATTTTGATGAGCAGTTCTTC. Translating gives CASSFAGDFDEQFF.

The chain is built from TRBV9 and TRBJ1-3; 7 bases fit TRBD1. Trimming cost V 4 bases and J 2 bases; bases outside gene matches: 12. Germline-derived CDR1 and CDR2 are SGDLS and YYNGEE. The CDR3 covers 17 residues. This CDR3 reads CASSPSYRGSAGNTIYF. The CDR3, as DNA: TGTGCCAGCAGCCCCAGCTACAGGGGTTCGGCTGGAAACACCATATATTTT.

The chain links TRBV29-1 to TRBJ2-2; TRBD2 matches 10 bases. Germline trimming cut 2 bases from V and 8 bases from J; bases unmatched to any gene: 8. Germline V gene sequence: CDR1 SQVTM, CDR2 ANQGSEA. This CDR3 has 15 residues. CDR3 sequence reads: CSVESTAGGPGELFF. The CDR3 DNA reads TGCAGCGTTGAATCTACAGCGGGAGGGCCAGGGGAGCTGTTTTTT.

The rearrangement joins TRBV7-2 to TRBJ2-7, with 9 bases aligning to TRBD1. The CDR3 is 14 residues long. After removal of 4 bases from V and 3 bases from J, the junction contained 4 bases not matched to a gene. The germline V gene encodes CDR1 SGHTA and CDR2 FQGNSA. In nucleotides, the CDR3 is TGTGCCAGCAGCTCACCGGGACAGGGCTACGAGCAGTACTTC. This translates into CASSSPGQGYEQYF.

The chain joins TRBV11-3 to TRBJ1-1, with 8 bases lining up with TRBD1. The CDR3 totals 17 residues. CDR1 and CDR2 from the germline V gene are SGHNT and YENEEA. J was trimmed by 1 base and V by 4 bases; bases with no gene match: 11. CDR3 bases: TGTGCCAGCAGCTCTAGGGGGACAGGACCCTCGAACACTGAAGCTTTCTTT. It codes for CASSSRGTGPSNTEAFF.

The chain employs TRBV2 and TRBJ2-1, with 10 bases lining up with TRBD2. The J segment lost 9 bases and the V segment lost 4 bases, leaving 15 bases of the junction unmatched. The V gene's germline CDR1 is SNHLY and CDR2 FYNNEI. The CDR3 runs 17 residues. CDR3 protein: CASSATIAGGWAGEQFF. CDR3 DNA: TGTGCCAGCAGTGCCACTATAGCGGGAGGTTGGGCTGGTGAGCAGTTCTTC. The full variable domain, completed using reference TRBV2 and TRBJ2-1, is EPEVTQTPSHQVTQMGQEVILRCVPISNHLYFYWYRQILGQKVEFLVSFYNNEISEKSEIFDDQFSVERPDGSNFTLKIRSTKLEDSAMYFCASSATIAGGWAGEQFFGPGTRLTVL.

V is TRBV7-2 and J is TRBJ2-7; D perhaps matches TRBD2 (6 bases). This CDR3 comprises 15 residues. Germline values: CDR1 SGHTA, CDR2 FQGNSA. Deletions cut 3 bases from V and 4 bases from J, with 16 bases between. CDR3 protein: CASSFRESRRYEQYF. The DNA of the CDR3 is TGTGCCAGCAGCTTCCGGGAGTCAAGGAGGTACGAGCAGTACTTC.

The V gene is TRBV19, the J gene TRBJ1-1; D perhaps matches TRBD1 (5 bases). CDR3 size: 15 residues. The V and J ends lost 2 bases and 7 bases respectively, with 17 bases between them. CDR1 LNHDA and CDR2 SQIVND come from the germline V gene (reference sequence). The CDR3 protein is CASSILAGRTYEAFF. The CDR3 DNA reads TGTGCCAGTAGTATATTAGCAGGGAGGACGTATGAAGCTTTCTTT.

This sequence joins TRBV6-5 and TRBJ1-1, with D possibly being TRBD1 (5 bases). Trimming took 5 bases from V and 7 from J, leaving 8 bases between them. The CDR3 contains 11 residues. The germline V gene has CDR1 MNHEY and CDR2 SVGAGI. This chain's CDR3 is CASSNGGEAFF. The CDR3 DNA reads TGTGCCAGCAGTAACGGGGGTGAAGCTTTCTTT.

CDR3 sequence: CASSGTEDTQYF. The CDR3 nucleotides read TGTGCCAGCAGTGGGACAGAGGATACGCAGTATTTT. The chain joins TRBV28 to TRBJ2-3; 7 bases map to TRBD1. V lost 5 bases and J lost 6; bases outside the gene matches: 2. The CDR3 consists of 12 residues. CDR1 MDHEN and CDR2 SYDVKM come from the germline V gene.

The chain joins TRBV5-5 to TRBJ1-4; D is unresolved. Looked up from germline, CDR1 is SGHKS and CDR2 is YYEKEE (reference sequence). V was cut by 0 bases and J by 3 bases, with 9 bases left in between. The CDR3 is 15 amino acids. CDR3 sequence: CASSLGGRPNEKLFF. CDR3 DNA sequence: TGTGCCAGCAGCTTGGGTGGCAGGCCTAATGAAAAACTGTTTTTT.

This chain joins TRBV4-3 and TRBJ2-3; maybe TRBD1 (7 bases). Germline lookup yields CDR1 LGHNA and CDR2 YSLEER. V gave up 0 bases and J gave up 1 base, with 8 bases separating them. The CDR3 sequence is 15 residues long. The CDR3 spells CASSQDRGGTDTQYF. In DNA form, the CDR3 reads TGCGCCAGCAGCCAAGACAGGGGGGGCACAGATACGCAGTATTTT.

The chain combines TRBV30 with TRBJ1-1, with D possibly matching TRBD1 (6 bases). This CDR3 comprises 13 residues. With 4 bases removed from V and 5 bases from J, the gap between germline ends came to 14 bases. Germline values: CDR1 GTSNPN, CDR2 SVGIG (reference sequence). The CDR3 DNA is TGTGCCTGGACTCTGCAGGGGTATACTGAAGCTTTCTTT. Protein: CAWTLQGYTEAFF.

The chain uses TRBV7-2 and TRBJ2-1, with 8 bases matching TRBD2. J lost 1 base, V lost 3 bases, and 14 bases had no gene match. From germline, CDR1 is SGHTA and CDR2 FQGNSA. This CDR3 comprises 19 residues. CDR3 in amino acids: CASSFPGTASGGSYNEQFF. The DNA for the CDR3 is TGTGCCAGCAGCTTCCCCGGGACGGCGTCGGGGGGGTCCTACAATGAGCAGTTCTTC. Using reference TRBV7-2 and TRBJ2-1 for the parts outside the CDR3, the full variable domain is GAGVSQSPSNKVTEKGKDVELRCDPISGHTALYWYRQSLGQGLEFLIYFQGNSAPDKSGLPSDRFSAERTGGSVSTLTIQRTQQEDSAVYLCASSFPGTASGGSYNEQFFGPGTRLTVL.